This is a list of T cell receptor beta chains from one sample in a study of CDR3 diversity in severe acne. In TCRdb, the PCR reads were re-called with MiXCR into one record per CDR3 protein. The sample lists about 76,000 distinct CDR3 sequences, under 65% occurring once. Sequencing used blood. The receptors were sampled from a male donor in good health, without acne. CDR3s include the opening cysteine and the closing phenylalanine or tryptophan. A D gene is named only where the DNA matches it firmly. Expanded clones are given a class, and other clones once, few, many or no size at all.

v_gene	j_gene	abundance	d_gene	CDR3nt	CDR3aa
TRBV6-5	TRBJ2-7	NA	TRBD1	TGTGCCAGCAAACGGGACAGGGTTAGCGACGAGCAGTACTTC	CASKRDRVSDEQYF
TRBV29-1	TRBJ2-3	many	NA	TGCAGCGTTGGTAGCACAGATACGCAGTATTTT	CSVGSTDTQYF
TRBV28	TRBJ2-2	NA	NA	TGTGCCAGCAGTTTTCGGGGGCAGGGAAACACCGGGGAGCTGTTTTTT	CASSFRGQGNTGELFF
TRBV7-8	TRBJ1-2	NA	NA	TGTGCCAGCAGCCTACGCCCTAACTATGGCTACACCTTC	CASSLRPNYGYTF
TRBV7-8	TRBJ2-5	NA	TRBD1	TGTGCCAGCAGCTTAACGGACAGGGTGGAGACCCAGTACTTC	CASSLTDRVETQYF
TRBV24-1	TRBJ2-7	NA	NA	TGTGCCACCAGTGGGCTATATGCGGCAGGGACGGGTTACTACGAGCAGTACTTC	CATSGLYAAGTGYYEQYF
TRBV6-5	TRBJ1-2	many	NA	TGTGCCAGCAGTTACTCAGGGGATTATGGCTACACCTTC	CASSYSGDYGYTF
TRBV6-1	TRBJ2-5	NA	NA	TGTGCCAGCACCCGGGACTACCAAGAGACCCAGTACTTC	CASTRDYQETQYF
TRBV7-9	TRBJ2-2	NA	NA	TGTGCCAGCAGCTTTACTGGCGGGCGAACGAACACCGGGGAGCTGTTTTTT	CASSFTGGRTNTGELFF
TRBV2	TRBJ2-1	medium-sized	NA	TGTGCCAGCAGAAGGTTCAATGAGCAGTTCTTC	CASRRFNEQFF
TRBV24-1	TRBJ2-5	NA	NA	NA	CATSGMQGYTFGSGTQYF
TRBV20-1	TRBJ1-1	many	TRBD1	TGCAGTGCTAGAGATGCAGGGGGGCACACTGAAGCTTTCTTT	CSARDAGGHTEAFF
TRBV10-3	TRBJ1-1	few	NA	TGTGCCAGCGGATACTCGAGTATACTGAACACTGAAGCTTTCTTT	CASGYSSILNTEAFF
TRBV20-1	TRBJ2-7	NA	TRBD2	TGCAGTGCTAGAAACCGGGACTATCTCTACGAGCAGTACTTC	CSARNRDYLYEQYF